The rows below give T cell receptor beta chains drawn from one sample of a study of T cells in Graves' hyperthyroidism and ophthalmopathy. TCRdb called the multiplex PCR reads again in MiXCR, with one record for every CDR3 protein. The table records 300,000 to 450,000 distinct CDR3 sequences, 18% of them present only once. The source material was blood. These receptor sequences come from a man younger than 35 with Graves' ophthalmopathy. Each CDR3 is given with its conserved first and last residue. D genes are given only for firm matches. Clone sizes are given selectively: once, few, many, or a class where the clone is expanded.

J: TRBJ2-4; V: TRBV6-1; D: TRBD2; size: -; CDR3: CASRLAGGELAKNIQYF; DNA: TGTGCCAGCAGACTAGCGGGGGGGGAACTAGCCAAAAACATTCAGTACTTC
J: TRBJ2-2; V: TRBV7-9; D: -; size: many; CDR3: CAVPGRENTGELFF; DNA: TGTGCCGTCCCGGGACGGGAAAACACCGGGGAGCTGTTTTTT
J: TRBJ2-1; V: TRBV5-5; D: -; size: -; CDR3: CASSLVGSGQFF; DNA: TGTGCCAGCAGCTTGGTGGGGAGCGGGCAGTTCTTC
J: TRBJ1-1; V: TRBV3-1; D: -; size: many; CDR3: CASSQVAGMMAFF; DNA: TGTGCCAGCAGCCAAGTGGCAGGGATGATGGCTTTCTTT
J: TRBJ2-7; V: TRBV29-1; D: TRBD1; size: -; CDR3: CSVRQGAYEQYF; DNA: TGCAGCGTTCGACAGGGGGCCTACGAGCAGTACTTC
J: TRBJ1-5; V: TRBV2; D: -; size: few; CDR3: CASSRDLNQPQHF; DNA: TGTGCCAGCAGCAGGGACCTGAATCAGCCCCAGCATTTT
J: TRBJ1-2; V: TRBV2; D: TRBD1; size: many; CDR3: CASRGTGGDGYTF; DNA: TGTGCCAGCAGGGGAACAGGGGGAGATGGCTACACCTTC
J: TRBJ2-1; V: TRBV6-5; D: TRBD2; size: many; CDR3: CASSYRIQARGGEQFF; DNA: TGTGCCAGCAGTTACCGTATACAGGCTCGCGGGGGTGAGCAGTTCTTC
J: TRBJ1-5; V: TRBV19; D: -; size: -; CDR3: CASSILPDQPQHF; DNA: TGTGCCAGTAGTATTCTGCCCGATCAGCCCCAGCATTTT
J: TRBJ1-2; V: TRBV6-6; D: -; size: few; CDR3: CASSYTVATNYGYTF; DNA: TGTGCCAGCAGTTACACGGTAGCTACTAACTATGGCTACACCTTC
J: TRBJ1-4; V: TRBV5-1; D: TRBD1; size: many; CDR3: CASSQDREGEKLFF; DNA: TGCGCCAGCAGTCAGGACAGGGAGGGTGAAAAACTGTTTTTT
J: TRBJ2-7; V: TRBV20-1; D: -; size: many; CDR3: CSARVNGYEQYF; DNA: TGCAGTGCTAGAGTAAACGGCTACGAGCAGTACTTC
J: TRBJ1-1; V: TRBV20-1; D: -; size: many; CDR3: CSADQGGGRRTEAFF; DNA: TGCAGTGCAGACCAGGGCGGGGGGAGGAGGACTGAAGCTTTCTTT
J: TRBJ1-2; V: TRBV20-1; D: TRBD1; size: -; CDR3: CSARGDRNYGYTF; DNA: TGCAGTGCTAGGGGGGACAGGAACTATGGCTACACCTTC
J: TRBJ1-1; V: TRBV5-1; D: TRBD1; size: -; CDR3: CASSLEGAGMNTEAFF; DNA: TGCGCCAGCAGCTTGGAGGGGGCAGGGATGAACACTGAAGCTTTCTTT
J: TRBJ2-7; V: TRBV7-9; D: -; size: once; CDR3: CASSFGGPYEQCF; DNA: TGTGCCAGCAGCTTCGGGGGGCCCTACGAGCAGTGCTTC
J: TRBJ1-1; V: TRBV11-2; D: -; size: many; CDR3: CASIFFGKNTEAFF; DNA: TGTGCCAGCATCTTTTTCGGGAAGAACACTGAAGCTTTCTTT
J: TRBJ1-5; V: TRBV28; D: TRBD1; size: -; CDR3: CASTFLGQAVNQPQHF; DNA: TGTGCCAGCACCTTCTTGGGACAGGCTGTGAATCAGCCCCAGCATTTT
J: TRBJ1-4; V: TRBV12-3/TRBV12-4; D: -; size: many; CDR3: CASRVTGGANEKLFF; DNA: TGTGCCAGCAGAGTGACAGGAGGGGCTAATGAAAAACTGTTTTTT
J: TRBJ2-1; V: TRBV11-2; D: -; size: many; CDR3: CASSLAPGQHNEQFF; DNA: TGTGCCAGCAGCTTAGCCCCCGGACAGCACAATGAGCAGTTCTTC
J: TRBJ2-7; V: TRBV11-2; D: -; size: many; CDR3: CASSWQGSEQYF; DNA: TGTGCCAGCAGCTGGCAGGGCTCCGAGCAGTACTTC
J: TRBJ1-1; V: TRBV12-3/TRBV12-4; D: -; size: many; CDR3: CASSLRANTEAFF; DNA: TGTGCCAGCAGTTTACGGGCGAACACTGAAGCTTTCTTT
J: TRBJ2-1; V: TRBV9; D: -; size: few; CDR3: CASSVRGLGPFNNEQFF; DNA: TGTGCCAGCAGCGTGCGGGGGCTAGGACCTTTCAACAATGAGCAGTTCTTC
J: TRBJ2-6; V: TRBV5-1; D: TRBD1; size: -; CDR3: CASSLQGAKNSGANVLTF; DNA: TGCGCCAGCAGCTTGCAGGGGGCAAAGAACTCTGGGGCCAACGTCCTGACTTTC
J: TRBJ1-1; V: TRBV12-3/TRBV12-4; D: TRBD1; size: -; CDR3: CASSQGDRAADTEAFF; DNA: TGTGCCAGCAGTCAAGGGGACAGGGCTGCGGACACTGAAGCTTTCTTT
J: TRBJ1-1; V: TRBV7-9; D: -; size: many; CDR3: CASSQRQRNTEAFF; DNA: TGTGCCAGCAGCCAGAGACAGAGAAACACTGAAGCTTTCTTT
J: TRBJ2-1; V: TRBV3-1; D: TRBD2; size: -; CDR3: CASSRAGTSGGGGEQFF; DNA: TGTGCCAGCAGCCGCGCCGGGACTAGCGGGGGGGGTGGTGAGCAGTTCTTC
J: TRBJ2-3; V: TRBV9; D: -; size: -; CDR3: CASSVSWDTQYF; DNA: TGTGCCAGCAGCGTAAGCTGGGATACGCAGTATTTT
J: TRBJ2-1; V: TRBV5-1; D: -; size: few; CDR3: CASSFETTGPNEQFF; DNA: TGTGCCAGCAGCTTTGAGACTACTGGCCCCAATGAGCAGTTCTTC
J: TRBJ1-2; V: TRBV3-1; D: -; size: many; CDR3: CASSLLGFGYTF; DNA: TGTGCCAGCAGTCTTCTCGGTTTCGGCTACACCTTC
J: TRBJ2-3; V: TRBV9; D: -; size: many; CDR3: CASSPQTGWGTDTQYF; DNA: TGTGCCAGCAGCCCCCAGACAGGCTGGGGCACAGATACGCAGTATTTT
J: TRBJ1-1; V: TRBV11-2; D: -; size: many; CDR3: CASSPLTGAGNTEAFF; DNA: TGTGCCAGCAGCCCCCTCACGGGGGCAGGGAACACTGAAGCTTTCTTT
J: TRBJ1-1; V: TRBV6-2/TRBV6-3; D: -; size: -; CDR3: CASSYSLGAGDTEAFF; DNA: TGTGCCAGCAGTTACTCGTTAGGGGCAGGGGACACTGAAGCTTTCTTT
J: TRBJ2-5; V: TRBV7-9; D: -; size: many; CDR3: CASSTRNNVETQYF; DNA: TGTGCCAGCAGCACCCGGAATAACGTCGAGACCCAGTACTTC
J: TRBJ1-4; V: TRBV5-1; D: -; size: many; CDR3: CASSLVGSDEKLFF; DNA: TGCGCCAGCAGCTTGGTGGGGTCGGACGAAAAACTGTTTTTT